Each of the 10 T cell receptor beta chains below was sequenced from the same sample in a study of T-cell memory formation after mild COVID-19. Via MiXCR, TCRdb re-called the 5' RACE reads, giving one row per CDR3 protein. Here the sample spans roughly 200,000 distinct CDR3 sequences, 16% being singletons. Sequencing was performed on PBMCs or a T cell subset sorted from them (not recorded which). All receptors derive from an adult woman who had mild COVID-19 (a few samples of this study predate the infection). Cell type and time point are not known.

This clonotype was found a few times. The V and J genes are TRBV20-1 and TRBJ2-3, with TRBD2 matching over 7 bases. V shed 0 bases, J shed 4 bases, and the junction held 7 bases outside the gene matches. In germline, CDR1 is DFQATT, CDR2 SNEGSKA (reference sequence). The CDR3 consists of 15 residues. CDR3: CSARDYPGGADTQYF. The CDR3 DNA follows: TGCAGTGCTAGAGATTACCCGGGGGGTGCAGATACGCAGTATTTT.

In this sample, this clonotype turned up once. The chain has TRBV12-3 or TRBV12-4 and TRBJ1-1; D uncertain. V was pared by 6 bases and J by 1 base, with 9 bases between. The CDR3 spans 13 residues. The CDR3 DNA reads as TGTGCCAGCAGCCAATGGGGGAACACTGAAGCTTTCTTT. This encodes CASSQWGNTEAFF.

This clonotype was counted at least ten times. CDR3 DNA: TGTGCCACCAGTGACGGACAGGTCCAAGAGACCCAGTACTTC. This encodes CATSDGQVQETQYF. The chain links TRBV24-1 to TRBJ2-5; 7 positions agree with TRBD1. Germline V gene sequence: CDR1 KGHDR, CDR2 SFDVKD. The CDR3 covers 14 residues. J gave up 1 base and V 4 bases, and 2 bases lay outside the gene matches.

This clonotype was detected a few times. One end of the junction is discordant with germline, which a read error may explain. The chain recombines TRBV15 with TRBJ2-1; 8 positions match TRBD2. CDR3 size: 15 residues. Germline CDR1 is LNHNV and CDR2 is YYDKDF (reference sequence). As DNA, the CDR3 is TGTGCCACCAGCCGCGGGGGGATATCCTCCAATGAGCAGTTCTTC. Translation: CATSRGGISSNEQFF.

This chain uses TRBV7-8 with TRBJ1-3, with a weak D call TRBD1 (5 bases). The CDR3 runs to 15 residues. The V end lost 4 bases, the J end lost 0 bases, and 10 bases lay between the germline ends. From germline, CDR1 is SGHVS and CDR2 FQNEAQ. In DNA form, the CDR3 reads TGTGCCAGCAGCTCACAGGTACACTCTGGAAACACCATATATTTT. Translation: CASSSQVHSGNTIYF.

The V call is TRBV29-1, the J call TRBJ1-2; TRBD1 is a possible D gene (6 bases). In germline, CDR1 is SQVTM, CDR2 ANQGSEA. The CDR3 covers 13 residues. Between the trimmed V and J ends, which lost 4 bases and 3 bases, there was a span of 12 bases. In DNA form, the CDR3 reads TGCAGCGTTGCGCAGGGGAGAGACTATGGCTACACCTTC. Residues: CSVAQGRDYGYTF.

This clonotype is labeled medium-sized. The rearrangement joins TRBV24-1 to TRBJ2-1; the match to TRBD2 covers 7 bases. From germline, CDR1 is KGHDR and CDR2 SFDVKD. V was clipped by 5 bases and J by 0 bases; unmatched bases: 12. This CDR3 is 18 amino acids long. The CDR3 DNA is TGTGCCACCAGTGCCTGGGCTAGCGGCCTTCCCTCCTACAATGAGCAGTTCTTC. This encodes CATSAWASGLPSYNEQFF.

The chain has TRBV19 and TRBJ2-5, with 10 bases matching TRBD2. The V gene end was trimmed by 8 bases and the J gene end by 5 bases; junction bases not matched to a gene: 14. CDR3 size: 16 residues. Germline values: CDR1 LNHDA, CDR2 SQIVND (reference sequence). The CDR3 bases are TGTGCCAGTCGGACCCAAATAGCGGGAGGAGGGGAGACCCAGTACTTC. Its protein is CASRTQIAGGGETQYF.

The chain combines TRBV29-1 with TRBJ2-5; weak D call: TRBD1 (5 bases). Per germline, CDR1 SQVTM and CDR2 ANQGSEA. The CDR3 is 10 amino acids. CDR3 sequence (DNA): TGCAGTACCCGTCAGGGAACCCAGTACTTC. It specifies CSTRQGTQYF.

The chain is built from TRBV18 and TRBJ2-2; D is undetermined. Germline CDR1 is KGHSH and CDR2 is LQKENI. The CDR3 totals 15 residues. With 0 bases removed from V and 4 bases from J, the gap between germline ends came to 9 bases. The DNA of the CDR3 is TGTGCCAGCTCACCACCCTCCAGCCCCACCGGGGAGCTGTTTTTT. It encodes CASSPPSSPTGELFF.